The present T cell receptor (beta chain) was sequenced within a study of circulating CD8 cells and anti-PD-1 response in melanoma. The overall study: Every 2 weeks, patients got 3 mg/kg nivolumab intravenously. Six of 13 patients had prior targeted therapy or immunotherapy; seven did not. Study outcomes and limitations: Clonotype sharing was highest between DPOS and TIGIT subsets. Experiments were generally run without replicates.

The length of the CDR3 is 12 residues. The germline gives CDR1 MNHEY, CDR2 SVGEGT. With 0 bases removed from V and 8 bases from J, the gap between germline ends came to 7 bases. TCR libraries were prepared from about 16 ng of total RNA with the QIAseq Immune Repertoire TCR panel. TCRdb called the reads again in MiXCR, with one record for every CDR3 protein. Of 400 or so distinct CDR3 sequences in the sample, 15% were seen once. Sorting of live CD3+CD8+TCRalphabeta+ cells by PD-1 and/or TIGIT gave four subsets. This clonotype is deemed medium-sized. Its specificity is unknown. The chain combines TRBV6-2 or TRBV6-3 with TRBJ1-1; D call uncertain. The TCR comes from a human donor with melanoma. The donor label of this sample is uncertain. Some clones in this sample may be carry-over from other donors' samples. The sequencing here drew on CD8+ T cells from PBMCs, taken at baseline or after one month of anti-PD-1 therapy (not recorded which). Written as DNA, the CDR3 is TGTGCCAGCAGTTACTCGATCGGAGAAGCTTTCTTT. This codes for CASSYSIGEAFF.